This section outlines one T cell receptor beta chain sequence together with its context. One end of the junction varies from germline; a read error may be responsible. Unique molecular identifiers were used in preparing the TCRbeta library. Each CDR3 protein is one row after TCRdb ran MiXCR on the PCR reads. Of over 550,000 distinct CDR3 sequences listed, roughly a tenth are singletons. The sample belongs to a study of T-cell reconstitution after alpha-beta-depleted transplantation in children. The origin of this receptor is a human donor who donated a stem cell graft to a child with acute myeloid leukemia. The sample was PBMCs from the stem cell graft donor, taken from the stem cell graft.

The CDR3 loop reads CARSSGTSGRFPYNEQFF. CDR3 DNA sequence: TGTGCCCGCAGCTCCGGGACTAGCGGGAGATTCCCTTACAATGAGCAGTTCTTC. This chain links TRBV13 with TRBJ2-1; 14 bases are shared with TRBD2. In germline, CDR1 is PRHDT, CDR2 FYEKMQ (reference sequence). The CDR3 runs 18 residues.